Given below is one T cell receptor (beta chain) in context. No patient had autoimmune disease or received systemic immunosuppression. With baseline, cycle 4 day 1, and cycle 7 day 1 as timepoints, blood was sampled. The record originates from a study of OX40 agonist ivuxolimab in advanced cancers. Study-level background: All patients had ivuxolimab intravenously every 2 weeks at 0.01 to 10 mg/kg.

Between the trimmed V and J ends, which lost 0 bases and 6 bases, there was a span of 16 bases. The CDR3 has 15 residues. CDR1 and CDR2 from the germline V gene are SGHRS and YFSETQ. Clones were sequenced by immunoSEQ multiplex PCR, and TCRdb holds only the in-frame ones, with some missing. The sample consists of approximately 35,000 clones, over 60% of them appearing once. The receptor was isolated from an adult with an advanced solid tumor such as melanoma, head and neck, liver or kidney cancer. The chain recombines TRBV5-1 with TRBJ2-7; perhaps TRBD1 as D (5 bases). Sequencing was performed on CD4+ or CD8+ T cells sorted from blood, taken in a trial of the OX40 agonist ivuxolimab. CDR3 sequence (DNA): TGCGCCAGCAGCTTGGGCTGGGGCGATAAGGGCGAGCAGTACTTC. Its protein product is CASSLGWGDKGEQYF.